What follows are 8 T cell receptor beta chains derived from one specimen sequenced in a study of cytomegalovirus exposure and HLA in healthy donors. Using immunoSEQ multiplex PCR, the repertoire was profiled, and TCRdb retains in-frame clones only, with some absent. The repertoire includes 260,000 or so clones, approximately 90% of them detected once, and around 3% sits in the top ten. The sample was PBMCs. These receptors came from a man aged 18 to 30 in good health and CMV-seronegative.

The gene calls are TRBV5-6 and TRBJ2-6; 10 nucleotides agree with TRBD1. This CDR3 region has 17 residues. CDR1 SGHDT and CDR2 YYEEEE come from the germline V gene. V lost 5 bases to trimming and J lost 1 base; unmatched junction nucleotides: 6. The CDR3 sequence is CASSRGQGSSGANVLTF. CDR3 nucleotide sequence: TGTGCCAGCAGTAGGGGACAGGGGTCATCTGGGGCCAACGTCCTGACTTTC.

V and J are TRBV27 and TRBJ2-1; D unclear. CDR1 MNHEY and CDR2 SMNVEV come from the germline V gene (reference sequence). CDR3 length: 13 residues. V lost 3 bases and J 4 bases, leaving 7 bases between the germline ends. The CDR3 DNA sequence: TGTGCCAGCAGTTTTCGAGAATACAATGAGCAGTTCTTC. Protein: CASSFREYNEQFF.

V and J are TRBV2 and TRBJ2-7, with 8 bases identical to TRBD1. V gave up 2 bases and J gave up 4 bases; unmatched junction bases: 4. The germline CDR1 and CDR2 sequences are SNHLY and FYNNEI. The CDR3 spans 14 residues. The CDR3 reads CASSEQGARYEQYF. CDR3 sequence (DNA): TGTGCCAGCAGTGAACAGGGGGCTAGGTACGAGCAGTACTTC.

The chain has TRBV5-4 and TRBJ2-7, with a possible D match to TRBD2 (5 bases). Looked up from germline, CDR1 is SGHNT and CDR2 is YYREEE (reference sequence). Trimming stripped 4 bases from V and 0 bases from J, with 17 bases between. This CDR3 has 16 residues. The CDR3 sequence: CASSTGSSTSSYEQYF. CDR3 DNA: TGTGCCAGCAGCACCGGATCAAGTACTAGCTCCTACGAGCAGTACTTC.

This clone occurred a few times. The chain uses TRBV29-1 and TRBJ1-2; D remains unclear. There are 12 residues in the CDR3. In germline, CDR1 is SQVTM, CDR2 ANQGSEA. The V end was cut by 4 bases, the J end by 4 bases, with 10 bases between. The CDR3 reads CSVVGGTYGYTF. The CDR3 DNA reads TGCAGCGTTGTCGGAGGCACCTATGGCTACACCTTC.

V and J are TRBV6-1 and TRBJ2-7; D is possibly TRBD1 (6 bases). With 0 bases removed from V and 6 bases from J, the gap between germline ends came to 9 bases. The CDR3 runs 13 residues. Germline lookup yields CDR1 MNHNS and CDR2 SASEGT. CDR3 loop: CASSEAGAVEQYF. CDR3 nucleotide sequence: TGTGCCAGCAGTGAAGCGGGGGCCGTCGAGCAGTACTTC.

This clone was seen many times. This chain links TRBV19 with TRBJ2-1; 9 bases are shared with TRBD1. CDR3 length: 15 residues. Trimming took 6 bases from V and 2 from J; bases not matched to a gene: 5. The V gene's germline CDR1 is LNHDA and CDR2 SQIVND (reference sequence). CDR3 DNA sequence: TGTGCCAGTAGCCCGAACAGGGGGCCCTACAATGAGCAGTTCTTC. Its translation: CASSPNRGPYNEQFF.

This clone was counted once. The chain joins TRBV28 to TRBJ1-5, with a weak D call TRBD1 (6 bases). This CDR3 is built from 14 residues. Germline-derived CDR1 and CDR2 are MDHEN and SYDVKM. V was clipped by 8 bases and J by 4 bases, with 15 bases between them. Here the CDR3 DNA reads TGTGCCAGCGGACCGCGGGGGGCGAATCAGCCCCAGCATTTT. It is translated as CASGPRGANQPQHF.